This TCR beta chain was retrieved from a study of tumor-infiltrating lymphocytes in primary liver carcinoma. Germline DNA was also extracted, while the blood RNA originated from unsorted whole blood. With a constant-region primer, TCR beta cDNA was made from approximately 500 ng of total RNA. Employing slightly modified ARM-PCR, three nested multiplex PCR rounds were run, and these gave rise to the TCR beta libraries. TRBV1-TRBV30 forward primers paired with a C-beta reverse primer drove the first two PCR rounds, 10 cycles each. TCRdb used MiXCR to reprocess the multiplex PCR reads, holding one entry per CDR3 protein. The table includes 330,000 or so distinct CDR3 sequences, less than 75% detected once. CDR3 length: 14 residues. J lost 4 bases, V lost 5 bases, and 7 bases had no gene match. The germline gives CDR1 SGHRS, CDR2 YFSETQ.

This TCR came from a man in his forties or fifties with primary liver carcinoma and hepatitis B virus infection. V usage is TRBV5-1 and J usage is TRBJ2-5, with 8 bases lining up with TRBD1. The sample comprised peripheral blood. DNA of the CDR3: TGCGCCAGCAGAGCGGACAGGGTAGGAGAGACCCAGTACTTC. It specifies CASRADRVGETQYF.